This is a list of T cell receptor beta chains from one sample in a study of blood T cell repertoires in COVID-19. Measured with immunoSEQ multiplex PCR; TCRdb has only the in-frame clones, and not every one. The table records roughly 500,000 clones, approximately 87% of them present only once. The sequenced sample consisted of PBMCs or T cells enriched from blood (not recorded which). These receptors were obtained from a woman between 40 and 50 years old who had recovered from COVID-19. Each CDR3 is given with its conserved first and last residue. D genes are given only for firm matches. Size tells how often a clone was seen (once, few, many) or the class of an expanded clone, and some rows leave it out.

size,V,J,D,CDR3,DNA
.,TRBV6-4,TRBJ1-1,.,CASSDSRGTEAFF,TGTGCCAGCAGTGACTCACGGGGCACTGAAGCTTTCTTT
.,TRBV18,TRBJ2-7,TRBD1,CASSPGTGDYEQYF,TGTGCCAGCTCACCTGGGACAGGGGATTACGAGCAGTACTTC
.,TRBV16,TRBJ2-4,TRBD1,CASSHPGQIAKNIQYF,TGTGCCAGCAGCCACCCGGGACAGATAGCCAAAAACATTCAGTACTTC
.,TRBV11-2,TRBJ1-2,.,CASSSTGNYGYTF,TGTGCCAGCAGTAGCACAGGGAACTATGGCTACACCTTC
.,TRBV3-1/TRBV3-2,TRBJ1-4,.,CASSSLGEKLFF,TGTGCCAGCAGCTCCCTAGGTGAAAAACTGTTTTTT
.,TRBV7-9,TRBJ1-6,TRBD1,CASSEPTGGDSPLHF,TGTGCCAGCAGCGAACCTACAGGGGGCGATTCACCCCTCCACTTT
.,TRBV2,TRBJ1-5,.,CASSKGGGVSNQPQHF,TGTGCCAGCAGCAAAGGGGGAGGGGTAAGCAATCAGCCCCAGCATTTT
.,TRBV3-1/TRBV3-2,TRBJ2-7,.,CASSQRAGAGQYF,TGTGCCAGCAGCCAGCGTGCGGGGGCTGGGCAGTACTTC
.,TRBV19,TRBJ2-5,.,CASSIGQYQETQYF,TGTGCCAGTAGTATTGGACAGTATCAAGAGACCCAGTACTTC
.,TRBV19,TRBJ1-3,.,CASSPGHSDTIYF,TGTGCCAGTAGTCCCGGACACTCTGACACCATATATTTT
once,TRBV9,TRBJ2-7,TRBD2,CASSGSGSFDEQYF,TGTGCCAGCAGCGGTAGCGGGAGTTTCGACGAGCAGTACTTC
.,TRBV18,TRBJ2-7,.,CASSPPSLYEQYF,TGTGCCAGCTCACCACCGTCTCTCTACGAGCAGTACTTC
.,TRBV5-1,TRBJ2-1,TRBD2,CASSLGALAGGWSEQFF,TGCGCCAGCAGCTTGGGGGCTCTAGCGGGAGGGTGGAGTGAGCAGTTCTTC
.,TRBV24-1,TRBJ2-4,TRBD2,CATSTREAGKNIQYF,TGTGCCACCAGTACCCGCGAAGCGGGGAAAAACATTCAGTACTTC
.,TRBV2,TRBJ2-7,.,CASSARQTYEQYF,TGTGCCAGCAGTGCCCGACAGACCTACGAGCAGTACTTC